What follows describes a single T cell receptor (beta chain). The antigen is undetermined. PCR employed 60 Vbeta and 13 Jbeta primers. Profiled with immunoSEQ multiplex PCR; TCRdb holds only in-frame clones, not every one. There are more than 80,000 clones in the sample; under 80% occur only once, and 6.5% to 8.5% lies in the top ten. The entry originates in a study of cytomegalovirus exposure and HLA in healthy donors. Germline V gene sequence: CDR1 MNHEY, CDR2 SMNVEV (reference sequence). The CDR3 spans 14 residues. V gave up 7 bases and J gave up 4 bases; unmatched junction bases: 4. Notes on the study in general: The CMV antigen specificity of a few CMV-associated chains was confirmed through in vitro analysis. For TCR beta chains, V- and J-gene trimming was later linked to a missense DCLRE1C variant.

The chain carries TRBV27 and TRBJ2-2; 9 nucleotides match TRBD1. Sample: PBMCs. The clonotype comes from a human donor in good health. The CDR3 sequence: CASKADRGTGELFF. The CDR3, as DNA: TGTGCCAGCAAGGCGGACAGGGGCACCGGGGAGCTGTTTTTT.